These T cell receptor beta chains were read from a single sample in a study of blood T cell repertoires in COVID-19. Only in-frame clones appear in the TCRdb table, and some are missing; sequencing was by immunoSEQ multiplex PCR. The sample lists some 110,000 clones, 65% to 90% seen once, with around 3.9% in the top ten. Sequenced material: peripheral blood. The receptor set was obtained from a man aged 45 to 65 with acute or convalescent COVID-19. Both conserved end residues are part of each CDR3. Fields, in order: J gene, V gene, clone size, D gene, CDR3 protein, CDR3 DNA. A D gene is named only where the DNA matches it firmly. Clone sizes are given selectively: once, few, many, or a class where the clone is expanded.

>TRBJ1-3|TRBV24-1|-|-
CATSTWSSGNTIYF
TGTGCCACCAGTACTTGGAGCTCTGGAAACACCATATATTTT
>TRBJ1-3|TRBV5-1|-|-
CASSEGGSGNTIYF
TGCGCCAGCAGCGAAGGGGGTTCTGGAAACACCATATATTTT
>TRBJ1-1|TRBV6-5|-|-
CASSYAGKAEAFF
TGTGCCAGCAGTTATGCAGGGAAGGCTGAAGCTTTCTTT
>TRBJ1-2|TRBV4-2|-|TRBD1
CASSQGGTGVLANYGYTF
TGTGCCAGCAGCCAAGGAGGGACAGGAGTTTTAGCTAACTATGGCTACACCTTC
>TRBJ2-2|TRBV11-2|-|-
CASSFTSGTGELFF
TGTGCCAGCAGCTTCACCAGCGGTACCGGGGAGCTGTTTTTT
>TRBJ2-2|TRBV4-2|-|TRBD2
CASTRDTSSGAVIPANTGELFF
TGTGCCAGCACCCGGGACACCTCTAGCGGGGCCGTCATCCCGGCGAACACCGGGGAGCTGTTTTTT
>TRBJ2-7|TRBV5-1|-|TRBD2
CASSLSGGPYEQYF
TGCGCCAGCAGCTTGTCGGGGGGTCCCTACGAGCAGTACTTC
>TRBJ2-7|TRBV29-1|few|-
CSVESGPVYEQYF
TGCAGCGTTGAATCAGGCCCCGTGTACGAGCAGTACTTC
>TRBJ1-3|TRBV19|few|-
CASSIGRAARSGNTIYF
TGTGCCAGTAGTATAGGGAGGGCAGCCCGCTCTGGAAACACCATATATTTT
>TRBJ1-5|TRBV7-9|few|TRBD1
CASSFGDRGNQPQHF
TGTGCCAGCAGCTTTGGGGACAGGGGCAATCAGCCCCAGCATTTT
>TRBJ1-1|TRBV9|-|-
CASSVGRGTEAFF
TGTGCCAGCAGCGTAGGGCGGGGCACTGAAGCTTTCTTT
>TRBJ2-5|TRBV7-9|-|-
CASRGVRETQYF
TGTGCCAGCAGGGGAGTGAGAGAGACCCAGTACTTC
>TRBJ1-6|TRBV5-5|-|TRBD1
CASSSHGTGSRNSPLHF
TGTGCCAGCAGCTCCCATGGGACAGGGTCGCGTAATTCACCCCTCCACTTT
>TRBJ1-2|TRBV13|-|TRBD1
CASSLVPGQSNYGYTF
TGTGCCAGCAGCTTAGTACCGGGACAGAGTAACTATGGCTACACCTTC
>TRBJ2-7|TRBV30|-|TRBD2
CACRLAGVLDEQYF
TGTGCCTGCCGACTAGCGGGAGTTTTAGACGAGCAGTACTTC
>TRBJ1-2|TRBV7-2|-|-
CASSLESRGHPNYGYTF
TGTGCCAGCAGCTTAGAATCTCGTGGACATCCTAACTATGGCTACACCTTC
>TRBJ2-5|TRBV5-1|-|-
CASSFPPSPETQYF
TGCGCCAGCAGCTTTCCGCCTAGCCCAGAGACCCAGTACTTC
>TRBJ1-5|TRBV24-1|once|TRBD1
CATSDWDRSQPQHF
TGTGCCACCAGTGATTGGGACAGGTCCCAGCCCCAGCATTTT
>TRBJ2-4|TRBV5-1|-|TRBD1
CASSLGYPGQGETKNIQYF
TGCGCCAGCAGCTTGGGCTATCCGGGACAGGGGGAAACCAAAAACATTCAGTACTTC
>TRBJ2-5|TRBV7-2|-|-
CASSLSGNKETQYF
TGTGCCAGCAGCTTATCAGGGAATAAAGAGACCCAGTACTTC
>TRBJ2-1|TRBV2|once|TRBD1
CASSESGGSNEQFF
TGTGCCAGCAGTGAATCAGGGGGTTCCAATGAGCAGTTCTTC
>TRBJ2-1|TRBV15|-|TRBD2
CATSSRAGGPGEQFF
TGTGCCACCAGCTCCCGAGCGGGAGGGCCGGGTGAGCAGTTCTTC
>TRBJ1-1|TRBV27|-|TRBD1
CASNKGAQAFF
TGTGCCAGCAATAAGGGGGCGCAGGCTTTCTTT
>TRBJ1-4|TRBV12-5|-|TRBD1
CASGQGASNEKLFF
TGTGCTAGTGGTCAGGGGGCCTCTAATGAAAAACTGTTTTTT
>TRBJ1-6|TRBV6-2/TRBV6-3|-|TRBD1
CASSYGQDAFLHF
TGTGCCAGCAGTTACGGACAGGATGCATTCCTCCACTTT
>TRBJ2-7|TRBV5-4|-|TRBD2
CASSRPAGSGEQYF
TGTGCCAGCAGCAGACCAGCGGGATCGGGCGAGCAGTACTTC
>TRBJ2-1|TRBV12-3/TRBV12-4|-|-
CASTPGGYYEQFF
TGTGCCAGTACCCCCGGCGGGTACTATGAGCAGTTCTTC
>TRBJ1-2|TRBV6-6|once|-
CASSLVGVGGYTF
TGTGCCAGCAGCCTGGTCGGGGTGGGTGGCTACACCTTC
>TRBJ1-4|TRBV19|-|-
CASALLAEEKLFF
TGTGCCAGCGCACTTTTGGCGGAGGAAAAACTGTTTTTT
>TRBJ1-2|TRBV12-3/TRBV12-4|few|-
CASSRRDGYTF
TGTGCCAGCAGTCGCAGGGATGGCTACACCTTC
>TRBJ1-1|TRBV6-5|-|TRBD1
CASEFGQGVAFF
TGTGCCAGCGAATTCGGACAGGGGGTAGCTTTCTTT
>TRBJ2-1|TRBV3-1/TRBV3-2|-|-
CASSQGLQGVYNEQFF
TGTGCCAGCAGCCAGGGACTACAGGGGGTCTACAATGAGCAGTTCTTC
>TRBJ2-7|TRBV10-3|-|TRBD2
CATLAGGSYEQYF
TGTGCCACGTTAGCGGGGGGATCCTACGAGCAGTACTTC
>TRBJ2-5|TRBV7-9|-|-
CASTFSPEGTGRTQYF
TGTGCCAGCACCTTTTCCCCCGAGGGTACAGGGAGGACCCAGTACTTC
>TRBJ1-1|TRBV7-2|-|TRBD1
CASSIRRGLINTEAFF
TGTGCCAGCAGCATTCGAAGGGGGCTAATTAACACTGAAGCTTTCTTT
>TRBJ1-6|TRBV15|-|-
CATAKTGLSSYNSPLHF
TGTGCCACCGCAAAAACAGGGCTAAGCTCCTATAATTCACCCCTCCACTTT